Below are 15 T cell receptor beta chains sequenced from a single sample in a study of human T cells and chemical hapten exposure. Regarding time point: patch test 3, about 24 weeks after DPC sensitization. Treatment: therapeutic diphenylcyclopropenone sensitization with weekly scalp DPC. From the RACE reads, TCRdb called clonotypes with MiXCR, one entry per CDR3 protein. The sample carries about 190,000 distinct CDR3 sequences, approximately 24% recorded once. Sequenced material: whole blood, taken in connection with sensitization to the hapten diphenylcyclopropenone (DPC). The receptors stem from a woman aged 40 to 50 with alopecia areata. Some clones in this sample may be carry-over from other donors' samples.

V is TRBV20-1 and J is TRBJ2-7; 13 positions match TRBD2. The germline V gene encodes CDR1 DFQATT and CDR2 SNEGSKA (reference sequence). The length of the CDR3 is 14 residues. V trimming: 1 base; J trimming: 3 bases; junction bases outside the gene matches: 0. The CDR3: CSARGTSGGYEQYF. DNA of the CDR3: TGCAGTGCTAGAGGGACTAGCGGGGGCTACGAGCAGTACTTC.

This clonotype was counted only a few times. The chain is built from TRBV30 and TRBJ2-1; TRBD2 matches at 10 bases. This CDR3 has 15 amino acids. Germline CDR1 GTSNPN, CDR2 SVGIG (reference sequence). V dropped 4 bases and J dropped 5; count of bases not matched to a gene: 8. The CDR3 loop reads CAWTRGLAVNNEQFF. The CDR3 region has the DNA TGTGCCTGGACCCGCGGACTAGCGGTCAACAATGAGCAGTTCTTC.

The sample holds many counts of this clonotype. This sequence joins TRBV6-2 or TRBV6-3 and TRBJ2-7; no clear D. This CDR3 is built from 17 residues. CDR1 is MNHEY and CDR2 is SVGEGT in the germline V gene. The germline V and J ends were trimmed by 6 bases and 1 base, with 22 bases remaining between them. DNA for the CDR3: TGTGCCAGCAGGAAGAAAGGCGCCCTCACCCCTTCCTACGAGCAGTACTTC. Its protein product is CASRKKGALTPSYEQYF.

The chain uses TRBV20-1 and TRBJ2-7; TRBD1 aligns across 11 bases. Germline-derived CDR1 and CDR2 are DFQATT and SNEGSKA (reference sequence). V gave up 6 bases and J gave up 6 bases; unmatched junction bases: 10. This CDR3 comprises 14 residues. The DNA of the CDR3 is TGCAGTGCCACCCCCGGGACAGGGGGTCGCGAGCAGTACTTC. Its translation is CSATPGTGGREQYF.

The chain links TRBV7-8 to TRBJ2-2; D uncertain. From germline, CDR1 is SGHVS and CDR2 FQNEAQ. Trimming pared 5 bases from V and 6 bases from J, leaving 13 bases between. This CDR3 contains 14 residues. The CDR3 loop reads CASSPPRVAGELFF. As DNA, the CDR3 is TGTGCCAGCAGCCCTCCAAGGGTTGCCGGGGAGCTGTTTTTT.

The chain is built from TRBV5-1 and TRBJ2-6, with D maybe TRBD2 (6 bases). This CDR3 spans 16 amino acids. Germline values: CDR1 SGHRS, CDR2 YFSETQ. Trimming pared 4 bases from V and 0 bases from J, leaving 11 bases between. Written as DNA, the CDR3 is TGCGCCAGCAGCCCGGGAGCTGCCTCTGGGGCCAACGTCCTGACTTTC. It translates to CASSPGAASGANVLTF.

This clonotype came up many times. The rearrangement links TRBV7-2 to TRBJ2-7; 7 bases match TRBD2. V shed 0 bases and J 0 bases; nucleotides not matched to a gene: 5. The length of the CDR3 is 16 residues. The germline CDR1 and CDR2 sequences are SGHTA and FQGNSA. The DNA for the CDR3 is TGTGCCAGCAGCTTAGCGGCTAGCGGAAGCTCCTACGAGCAGTACTTC. Amino acids: CASSLAASGSSYEQYF. The complete variable domain, with remaining parts taken from reference TRBV7-2 and TRBJ2-7, reads GAGVSQSPSNKVTEKGKDVELRCDPISGHTALYWYRQSLGQGLEFLIYFQGNSAPDKSGLPSDRFSAERTGGSVSTLTIQRTQQEDSAVYLCASSLAASGSSYEQYFGPGTRLTVT.

The J gene is TRBJ1-3, the V gene TRBV3-1; TRBD1 matches at 8 bases. This CDR3 is 15 amino acids long. Germline CDR1 and CDR2: LGHDT and YNNKEL (reference sequence). Losses at the gene ends were 4 bases for V and 5 bases for J; bases not matched to a gene: 7. The CDR3 DNA follows: TGTGCCAGCAGCCCCAAACAGGGGGAAAGAAACACCATATATTTT. Translated, it gives CASSPKQGERNTIYF.

In DNA, the CDR3 is TGTGCCATCACCGGGGGGCGCGTCACTGAAGCTTTCTTT. Its protein is CAITGGRVTEAFF. V and J are TRBV10-3 and TRBJ1-1; D is perhaps TRBD1 (6 bases). CDR3 length equals 13 residues. Germline CDR1 is ENHRY and CDR2 is SYGVKD. V lost 7 bases and J lost 4, with 13 bases in between.

V is TRBV9 and J is TRBJ1-4, with TRBD1 matching 7 bases. The germline V gene encodes CDR1 SGDLS and CDR2 YYNGEE. CDR3 length: 14 amino acids. V was pared by 3 bases and J by 6 bases, with 5 bases of the junction left unmatched. The CDR3 reads CASSAGTVDEKLFF. CDR3 nucleotide sequence: TGTGCCAGCAGCGCCGGGACAGTAGATGAAAAACTGTTTTTT.

A remark on this clonotype: A junction end diverges from the germline sequence, so it may reflect a read error. The V and J genes are TRBV7-9 and TRBJ2-7; D is unclear. The CDR3 is 13 residues long. CDR1 is SEHNR and CDR2 is FQNEAQ in the germline V gene (reference sequence). The CDR3 sequence: CASSLVFSYGQYF. CDR3 nucleotides: TGTGCCAGCAGCTTAGTCTTCTCGTACGGGCAGTACTTC.

This clonotype was seen a handful of times. The J gene is TRBJ2-5, the V gene TRBV12-3 or TRBV12-4, with unresolved D. V was pared by 5 bases and J by 3 bases, with 4 bases between. The CDR3 runs 11 residues. CDR3 sequence (DNA): TGTGCCAGCAGTGGGGAAGAGACCCAGTACTTC. Translated, it gives CASSGEETQYF.

This clonotype turned up a few times. This sequence joins TRBV12-3 or TRBV12-4 and TRBJ2-1; the D is unclear. V dropped 5 bases and J dropped 0 bases, with 11 bases sitting between them. The CDR3 consists of 15 residues. CDR3 in amino acids: CASSPDLSSYNEQFF. As DNA, the CDR3 is TGTGCCAGCAGTCCCGACTTGAGCTCCTACAATGAGCAGTTCTTC.

The chain has TRBV12-3 or TRBV12-4 and TRBJ2-7, with 9 bases aligning to TRBD2. The CDR3 spans 15 residues. V trimming: 3 bases; J trimming: 2 bases; junction bases outside the gene matches: 5. CDR3 sequence (DNA): TGTGCCAGCAGTTTGAGTTTAGCGGGAGCCTACGAGCAGTACTTC. Its protein is CASSLSLAGAYEQYF.

This clonotype has just a few counts. The chain uses TRBV27 and TRBJ2-7; possible D gene TRBD2, 7 bases. The CDR3 is 15 residues long. Trimming shortened V by 6 bases and J by 6 bases, and 21 bases separated the two germline ends. The V gene's germline CDR1 is MNHEY and CDR2 SMNVEV (reference sequence). This chain's CDR3 is CASRRGLPSSREQYF. CDR3 DNA: TGTGCCAGCAGGCGGGGGCTACCTAGTTCCCGCGAGCAGTACTTC.